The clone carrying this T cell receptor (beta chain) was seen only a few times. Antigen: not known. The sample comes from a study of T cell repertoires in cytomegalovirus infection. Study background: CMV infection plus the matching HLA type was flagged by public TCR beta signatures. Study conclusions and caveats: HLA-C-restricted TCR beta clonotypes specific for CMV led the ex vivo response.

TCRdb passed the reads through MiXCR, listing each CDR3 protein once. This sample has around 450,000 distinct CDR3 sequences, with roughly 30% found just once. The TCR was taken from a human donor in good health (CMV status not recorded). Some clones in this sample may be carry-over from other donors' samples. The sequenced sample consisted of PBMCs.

The CDR3 region is CASSLLGVETQYF. The CDR3 region has the DNA TGTGCCAGCAGCTTGTTAGGGGTGGAGACCCAGTACTTC. The chain recombines TRBV5-6 with TRBJ2-5; the D gene is possibly TRBD1 (5 bases). CDR1 SGHDT and CDR2 YYEEEE come from the germline V gene. This CDR3 is built from 13 residues. Trimming cost V 1 base and J 5 bases, with 9 bases left between them.